The 9 T cell receptor beta chains below come from one sample, sequenced in a study of CD8 T cells in Susac syndrome. Reverse transcription of about 0.45 to 1 ug RNA was performed with random hexamers. TCRdb fed the immunoSEQ multiplex PCR reads into MiXCR, producing one record per CDR3 protein. Of some 100,000 distinct CDR3 sequences listed, 85% to 95% were seen once; the top ten hold about 0.096%. Material: CD4+ T cells from PBMCs. The receptors were sampled from a human donor with multiple sclerosis.

The V gene is TRBV20-1, the J gene TRBJ2-3; D ambiguous. There are 14 residues in the CDR3. Trimming took off 0 bases at V and 3 bases at J, with 10 bases between the two ends. Germline V gene lookup returns CDR1 DFQATT and CDR2 SNEGSKA (reference sequence). CDR3 region: CSARDPRTTDTQYF. The DNA of the CDR3 is TGCAGTGCTAGAGACCCCAGGACGACAGATACGCAGTATTTT.

The rearrangement links TRBV7-3 to TRBJ2-3, with D tentatively TRBD1 or TRBD2 (5 bases each). The germline gives CDR1 SGHTA, CDR2 FQGTGA. V lost 5 bases to trimming and J lost 2 bases, with 14 bases between them. CDR3 length: 15 amino acids. The chain's CDR3 is CASSPGPPYTDTQYF. The DNA of the CDR3 is TGTGCCAGCAGCCCGGGGCCCCCCTACACAGATACGCAGTATTTT.

The V call is TRBV29-1, the J call TRBJ1-2; a weak D match, TRBD1 (6 bases). The V gene's germline CDR1 is SQVTM and CDR2 ANQGSEA. Deletions cut 2 bases from V and 12 bases from J, with 28 bases between. The CDR3 has 16 amino acids. CDR3 loop: CSVENNRARERRPHTF. CDR3 nucleotides: TGCAGCGTTGAAAATAACAGGGCCAGGGAGCGACGGCCCCACACCTTC.

The V gene is TRBV10-3, the J gene TRBJ2-5; 7 nucleotides align to TRBD1. The CDR3 has 12 amino acids. J gave up 3 bases and V 6 bases, and 1 base lay outside the gene matches. Per the germline V gene, CDR1 is ENHRY and CDR2 is SYGVKD. DNA for the CDR3: TGTGCCATCAGCGACAGGGAAGAGACCCAGTACTTC. Its protein is CAISDREETQYF.

The CDR3 protein is CASSRNLTGRTIPNYGYTF. The CDR3 DNA is TGTGCCAGCTCACGGAACTTAACGGGGCGGACCATTCCTAACTATGGCTACACCTTC. This chain connects TRBV18 to TRBJ1-2; tentative D call: TRBD1 (5 bases). Trimming stripped 4 bases from V and 0 bases from J, with 24 bases between. CDR1 KGHSH and CDR2 LQKENI come from the germline V gene. CDR3 length: 19 residues.

This sequence joins TRBV7-2 and TRBJ2-7; 11 bases are a match to TRBD1. V lost 5 bases, J lost 2 bases, and 11 bases stayed unmatched. The CDR3 has 17 amino acids. The germline V gene encodes CDR1 SGHTA and CDR2 FQGNSA. The CDR3 bases are TGTGCCAGCAGCCGGGGGACAGGGGGGAACATCGCCTACGAGCAGTACTTC. Protein product: CASSRGTGGNIAYEQYF.

The V gene is TRBV12-3 or TRBV12-4, the J gene TRBJ1-4; 9 nucleotides agree with TRBD1. The CDR3 runs 16 residues. The J segment lost 6 bases and the V segment lost 3 bases, leaving 8 bases of the junction unmatched. As DNA, the CDR3 is TGTGCCAGCAGTTTTTTACCGGGACAGGGCGATGAAAAACTGTTTTTT. This gives the protein CASSFLPGQGDEKLFF.

The chain joins TRBV6-5 to TRBJ1-2, with 7 bases aligning to TRBD1. V was pared by 6 bases and J by 4 bases, with 5 bases of the junction left unmatched. Per the germline V gene, CDR1 is MNHEY and CDR2 is SVGAGI. The CDR3 runs to 13 residues. The CDR3 protein is CASSPTGSYGYTF. The CDR3 DNA sequence: TGTGCCAGCAGCCCGACAGGGAGCTATGGCTACACCTTC.

J is TRBJ1-2 and V is TRBV20-1; D uncertain. The CDR3 is 13 amino acids. Germline V lookup: CDR1 DFQATT, CDR2 SNEGSKA (reference sequence). Trimming pared 3 bases from V and 5 bases from J, leaving 13 bases between. The CDR3 loop reads CSARSGIHYGYTF. CDR3 DNA: TGCAGTGCTAGGAGCGGGATCCATTATGGCTACACCTTC.